The TCR beta chain described here comes from a study of PD-1 blockade in classical Hodgkin lymphoma. Findings and caveats of the study: Still unresolved is the cause of the repertoire differences, which may be disease activity or prior therapy. Nivolumab initiated under 1 year post-ASCT led to patient exclusion. By C4D1, CD4+ diversity increased significantly, especially in complete responders. TCR diversity at baseline was reported to be reduced in newly diagnosed patients relative to healthy donors.

Clones were read by immunoSEQ multiplex PCR, and TCRdb kept only the in-frame ones, dropping some. The sample holds about 40,000 clones; about 87% are singletons and the top ten take roughly 9%. CDR1 is SGHRS and CDR2 is YFSETQ in the germline V gene. Trimming pared 0 bases from V and 8 bases from J, leaving 10 bases between. CDR3 size: 13 residues. Each of the patients experienced relapse following autologous stem cell transplantation, and their brentuximab vedotin exposure differed. Note on this clone: The target antigen is unknown.

The sequencing here drew on peripheral blood mononuclear cells (PBMCs), taken at baseline. The clonotype was recovered from a human donor with classical Hodgkin lymphoma. The V call is TRBV5-1, the J call TRBJ2-3; no definite D call. The CDR3 region has the DNA TGCGCCAGCAGCTTGGGGTTAGATGGTACGCAGTATTTT. Encoded protein: CASSLGLDGTQYF.